The 29 T cell receptor beta chains presented below share a single source sample, sequenced in a study of blood T cell repertoires in COVID-19. Some clones are missing from TCRdb's copy, which holds only in-frame ones; the method was immunoSEQ multiplex PCR. Of 55,000 to 75,000 clones listed, about 73% were seen once; the top ten hold roughly a fifth. Specimen: peripheral blood. The receptor set was obtained from a man in his 60s with acute or convalescent COVID-19.

In nucleotides, the CDR3 is TGTGCCAGCAGTTACTCTAGCGGGAACACCGGGGAGCTGTTTTTT. Its translation is CASSYSSGNTGELFF. V is TRBV6-5 and J is TRBJ2-2; D perhaps matches TRBD2 (6 bases). CDR1 MNHEY and CDR2 SVGAGI come from the germline V gene. Trimming shortened V by 0 bases and J by 1 base, and 6 bases separated the two germline ends. This CDR3 has 15 residues.

This chain joins TRBV2 and TRBJ2-5; 8 bases align to TRBD2. Trimming cost V 6 bases and J 5 bases; bases outside gene matches: 11. The CDR3 totals 15 residues. The germline V gene encodes CDR1 SNHLY and CDR2 FYNNEI. This CDR3 is CASSPTGLAGETQYF. In nucleotides, the CDR3 is TGTGCCAGCAGCCCTACCGGACTAGCCGGGGAGACCCAGTACTTC.

This clone has only one observation. This rearrangement joins TRBV10-1 to TRBJ2-2, with 8 bases fitting TRBD1. Germline V lookup: CDR1 WNHNN, CDR2 SYGVQD (reference sequence). The CDR3 totals 14 residues. V gave up 6 bases and J gave up 3 bases; unmatched junction bases: 3. The CDR3 reads CASRTGADTGELFF. The CDR3 DNA reads TGCGCCAGCAGGACAGGGGCGGACACCGGGGAGCTGTTTTTT.

This chain joins TRBV7-8 and TRBJ2-2; TRBD1 aligns across 7 bases. Trimming removed 7 bases from V and 3 bases from J; junction bases left unmatched: 8. This CDR3 comprises 15 residues. CDR1 is SGHVS, CDR2 FQNEAQ, per germline. The CDR3 is CASTQETGYTGELFF. CDR3 nucleotides: TGTGCCAGCACCCAAGAGACAGGGTACACCGGGGAGCTGTTTTTT.

J is TRBJ1-1 and V is TRBV6-2 or TRBV6-3; 9 positions agree with TRBD1. V trimming: 6 bases; J trimming: 5 bases; junction bases outside the gene matches: 19. This CDR3 spans 18 amino acids. Germline CDR1 reads MNHEY; CDR2 reads SVGEGT. CDR3 in amino acids: CASSPTRRSGTGYTEAFF. The CDR3 DNA follows: TGTGCCAGCAGCCCTACCCGGAGGTCCGGGACAGGGTATACTGAAGCTTTCTTT.

CDR3 region: CATASYEADTQYF. CDR3 DNA sequence: TGTGCCACCGCGTCGTATGAGGCAGATACGCAGTATTTT. The rearrangement uses TRBV2 and TRBJ2-3; D is unclear. Germline-derived CDR1 and CDR2 are SNHLY and FYNNEI. The CDR3 is 13 residues long. V was pared by 10 bases and J by 4 bases, with 15 bases between.

CDR3 in DNA: TGTGCCAGTAGTATATACGGGATAGACACCGGGGAGCTGTTTTTT. It encodes CASSIYGIDTGELFF. V and J are TRBV19 and TRBJ2-2, with D possibly being TRBD2 (5 bases). Germline CDR1 and CDR2: LNHDA and SQIVND (reference sequence). CDR3 size: 15 residues. The ends were cut back, 2 bases at V and 3 bases at J, with 10 bases in the middle.

The chain joins TRBV28 to TRBJ2-2, with 12 bases lining up with TRBD2. The CDR3 length is 15 residues. The germline CDR1 and CDR2 sequences are MDHEN and SYDVKM. Trimming removed 8 bases from V and 6 bases from J; junction bases left unmatched: 7. The DNA for the CDR3 is TGTGCCAGCTTTCAACTAGCGGGGGGAGCCGGGGAGCTGTTTTTT. Its protein is CASFQLAGGAGELFF.

Here the CDR3 reads CSASSPRDNNEQFF. The CDR3 DNA reads TGCAGTGCTAGTTCTCCCCGGGACAACAATGAGCAGTTCTTC. This chain links TRBV20-1 with TRBJ2-1; tentatively, D is TRBD1 (6 bases). The V gene's germline CDR1 is DFQATT and CDR2 SNEGSKA (reference sequence). Trimming removed 3 bases from V and 5 bases from J, with 14 bases in between. CDR3 size: 14 residues.

This chain joins TRBV24-1 and TRBJ2-3; 7 bases match TRBD2. Germline lookup yields CDR1 KGHDR and CDR2 SFDVKD. The CDR3 has 17 amino acids. J was trimmed by 3 bases and V by 1 base; bases with no gene match: 9. CDR3 coding DNA: TGTGCCACCAGTGATTTTGCGGGGGACTTGATAACAGATACGCAGTATTTT. Protein sequence: CATSDFAGDLITDTQYF.

V gene TRBV4-1 combines with J gene TRBJ1-3, with 10 bases matching TRBD1. Per germline, CDR1 MGHRA and CDR2 YSYEKL. The CDR3 has 17 amino acids. With 1 base clipped from V and 2 bases from J, the junction kept 5 bases outside the gene matches. CDR3 in amino acids: CASSQGSGQGAGNTIYF. The DNA of the CDR3 is TGCGCCAGCAGCCAAGGGTCCGGACAGGGGGCTGGAAACACCATATATTTT.

This clone has a handful of counts. CDR3 DNA: TGTGCCAGCGGACGGGACAGCTACGAGCAGTACTTC. It codes for CASGRDSYEQYF. The chain combines TRBV2 with TRBJ2-7; 7 nucleotides align to TRBD1. CDR1 is SNHLY and CDR2 is FYNNEI in the germline V gene. V lost 8 bases to trimming and J lost 3 bases; unmatched junction nucleotides: 4. The CDR3 extends over 12 amino acids. Based on the CDR3 plus reference TRBV2 and TRBJ2-7, the full variable domain is EPEVTQTPSHQVTQMGQEVILRCVPISNHLYFYWYRQILGQKVEFLVSFYNNEISEKSEIFDDQFSVERPDGSNFTLKIRSTKLEDSAMYFCASGRDSYEQYFGPGTRLTVT.

The J gene is TRBJ1-2, the V gene TRBV21-1. TRBV21-1 is a pseudogene locus. The CDR3 loop spans 13 amino acids. The CDR3 spells CASSKAGNYGYTF. CDR3 nucleotide sequence: TGTGCCAGCAGCAAGGCGGGGAACTATGGCTACACCTTC.

This chain uses TRBV7-9 with TRBJ2-1; 12 bases map to TRBD2. V trimming: 3 bases; J trimming: 9 bases; junction bases outside the gene matches: 3. Per the germline V gene, CDR1 is SEHNR and CDR2 is FQNEAQ (reference sequence). The CDR3 length is 14 residues. The CDR3 sequence: CASSLTSGSGEQFF. In nucleotides, the CDR3 is TGTGCCAGCAGCTTGACTAGCGGGAGTGGTGAGCAGTTCTTC.

The chain combines TRBV5-1 with TRBJ2-5; D might be TRBD2 (6 bases). There are 15 residues in the CDR3. V lost 4 bases, J lost 5 bases, and 18 bases lay in between. Germline lookup yields CDR1 SGHRS and CDR2 YFSETQ. CDR3 amino acids: CASSRLEEDPETQYF. The CDR3, as DNA: TGCGCCAGCAGCCGACTAGAAGAGGACCCGGAGACCCAGTACTTC. Using reference TRBV5-1 and TRBJ2-5 for the parts outside the CDR3, the full variable domain is KAGVTQTPRYLIKTRGQQVTLSCSPISGHRSVSWYQQTPGQGLQFLFEYFSETQRNKGNFPGRFSGRQFSNSRSEMNVSTLELGDSALYLCASSRLEEDPETQYFGPGTRLLVL.

This rearrangement joins TRBV24-1 to TRBJ2-5; 13 nucleotides match TRBD2. The CDR3 totals 17 residues. J was trimmed by 5 bases and V by 2 bases; bases with no gene match: 7. Germline CDR1 KGHDR, CDR2 SFDVKD. The CDR3 region has the DNA TGTGCCACCAGTGATTCCACTAGCGGGAGGGCTGGGGAGACCCAGTACTTC. Its translation is CATSDSTSGRAGETQYF.

This clone was recorded a few times. The J gene is TRBJ2-2, the V gene TRBV7-2; TRBD1 agrees at 7 bases. CDR1 and CDR2 (germline): SGHTA, FQGNSA. This CDR3 is built from 15 residues. V lost 1 base, J lost 4 bases, and 3 bases stayed unmatched. The DNA of the CDR3 is TGTGCCAGCAGCTTAGAGGGGGCTGGCACCGGGGAGCTGTTTTTT. Amino acids: CASSLEGAGTGELFF.

The V call is TRBV7-2, the J call TRBJ2-1; 9 nucleotides line up with TRBD1. Germline V lookup: CDR1 SGHTA, CDR2 FQGNSA. CDR3 size: 13 residues. V dropped 6 bases and J dropped 7; count of bases not matched to a gene: 4. CDR3: CASRQTGGNEQFF. In nucleotides, the CDR3 is TGTGCCAGCAGACAGACAGGGGGGAATGAGCAGTTCTTC.

This clone was counted a few times. V usage is TRBV19 and J usage is TRBJ2-5; D is ambiguous. The V gene lost 5 bases and the J gene lost 3 bases, with 10 bases spanning the gap. The CDR3 sequence is 13 residues long. CDR1 and CDR2 (germline): LNHDA, SQIVND (reference sequence). The CDR3 region is CASSRSSEETQYF. For the CDR3, the DNA is TGTGCCAGTAGTCGGAGCAGTGAAGAGACCCAGTACTTC.

The V call is TRBV5-4, the J call TRBJ2-5, with 13 bases aligning to TRBD2. J lost 5 bases, V lost 3 bases, and 7 bases had no gene match. The CDR3 is 16 amino acids. The V gene's germline CDR1 is SGHNT and CDR2 YYREEE (reference sequence). The CDR3 region has the DNA TGTGCCAGCAGCTCCGAACTAGCGGGGGGGGTGGAGACCCAGTACTTC. Residues: CASSSELAGGVETQYF.

With respect to this clone: Different DNA sequences within this sample yield the same CDR3. This rearrangement joins TRBV6-5 to TRBJ1-4; TRBD1 matches 10 bases. This CDR3 contains 14 residues. V lost 5 bases to trimming and J lost 5 bases; unmatched junction nucleotides: 2. Germline loops: CDR1 MNHEY, CDR2 SVGAGI. The CDR3 DNA is TGTGCCAGCAGTCCGGACAGGGGGAATGAAAAACTGTTTTTT. Its translation: CASSPDRGNEKLFF.

In its sample, this clone was seen once. The gene calls are TRBV5-1 and TRBJ2-5; no clear D. CDR3 length: 14 amino acids. Trimming shortened V by 0 bases and J by 2 bases, and 8 bases separated the two germline ends. Germline V lookup: CDR1 SGHRS, CDR2 YFSETQ. The CDR3 coding sequence is TGCGCCAGCAGCTTGGGGAGCCAGCAAGAGACCCAGTACTTC. This translates into CASSLGSQQETQYF.

The CDR3 DNA follows: TGTGCCAGCAGACCAGGGGGCCTTAATGAAAAACTGTTTTTT. This encodes CASRPGGLNEKLFF. The rearrangement joins TRBV6-5 to TRBJ1-4; 8 bases agree with TRBD1. Germline lookup yields CDR1 MNHEY and CDR2 SVGAGI. The CDR3 consists of 14 residues. V trimming: 6 bases; J trimming: 4 bases; junction bases outside the gene matches: 4.

The CDR3 spells CATSTPTGSGNTIYF. In DNA, the CDR3 is TGTGCCACCAGCACTCCGACTGGCTCTGGAAACACCATATATTTT. The chain has TRBV15 and TRBJ1-3; D not resolved. Per germline, CDR1 LNHNV and CDR2 YYDKDF (reference sequence). The CDR3 runs to 15 residues. The V and J ends lost 4 bases and 0 bases respectively, with 10 bases between them.

V and J are TRBV24-1 and TRBJ2-1, with a possible D match to TRBD2 (6 bases). Trimming took off 3 bases at V and 7 bases at J, with 15 bases between the two ends. Germline V lookup: CDR1 KGHDR, CDR2 SFDVKD. The CDR3 is made up of 15 amino acids. CDR3 region: CATSDPRTTRNEQFF. The CDR3 coding sequence is TGTGCCACCAGTGATCCCCGAACGACTAGGAATGAGCAGTTCTTC.

Only a few counts were recorded for this clone. The rearrangement uses TRBV7-2 and TRBJ2-7, with TRBD1 identical over 11 bases. The germline V gene has CDR1 SGHTA and CDR2 FQGNSA. The junction had 1 base not matched to a gene; V was cut back by 0 bases and J by 3 bases. This CDR3 spans 15 amino acids. In nucleotides, the CDR3 is TGTGCCAGCAGCTTAGCCGGGACAGGGGGCTACGAGCAGTACTTC. This sequence encodes CASSLAGTGGYEQYF.

The chain uses TRBV6-5 and TRBJ2-2, with D tentatively TRBD2 (5 bases). The CDR3 length is 14 residues. Germline V gene data show CDR1 as MNHEY and CDR2 as SVGAGI. The ends were cut back, 0 bases at V and 6 bases at J, with 8 bases in the middle. The CDR3: CASSYSNGAGELFF. Written as DNA, the CDR3 is TGTGCCAGCAGTTACTCGAACGGGGCCGGGGAGCTGTTTTTT.

The CDR3 spells CATSSAGASGRYEQYV. The CDR3 DNA reads as TGTGCCACCAGCAGTGCCGGCGCTTCAGGGAGGTACGAGCAGTACGTC. The rearrangement uses TRBV15 and TRBJ2-7; a weak D match, TRBD2 (6 bases). Germline V lookup: CDR1 LNHNV, CDR2 YYDKDF (reference sequence). The V end lost 3 bases, the J end lost 4 bases, and 19 bases lay between the germline ends. This CDR3 is 16 amino acids long.

V usage is TRBV30 and J usage is TRBJ2-1; 11 bases line up with TRBD1. This CDR3 region has 14 residues. In germline, CDR1 is GTSNPN, CDR2 SVGIG (reference sequence). V was pared by 2 bases and J by 7 bases, with 4 bases of the junction left unmatched. The chain's CDR3 is CAWSPGQGENEQFF. CDR3 DNA sequence: TGTGCCTGGAGTCCGGGACAGGGGGAGAATGAGCAGTTCTTC.